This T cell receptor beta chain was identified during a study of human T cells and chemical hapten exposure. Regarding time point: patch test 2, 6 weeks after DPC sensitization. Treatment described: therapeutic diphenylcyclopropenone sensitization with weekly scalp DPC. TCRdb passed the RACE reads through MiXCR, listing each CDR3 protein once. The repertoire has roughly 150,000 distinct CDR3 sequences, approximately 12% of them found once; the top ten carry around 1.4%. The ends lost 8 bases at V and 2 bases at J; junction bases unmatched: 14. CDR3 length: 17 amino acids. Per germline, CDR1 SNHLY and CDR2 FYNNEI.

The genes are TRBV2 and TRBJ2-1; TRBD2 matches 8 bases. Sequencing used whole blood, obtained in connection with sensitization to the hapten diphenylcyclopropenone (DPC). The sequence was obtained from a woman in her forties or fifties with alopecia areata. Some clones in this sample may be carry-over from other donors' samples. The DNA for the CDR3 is TGTGCCAGCGGAAACGGACTAGCTGGGGGGACCTACAATGAGCAGTTCTTC. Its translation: CASGNGLAGGTYNEQFF. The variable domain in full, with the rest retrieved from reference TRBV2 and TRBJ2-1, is EPEVTQTPSHQVTQMGQEVILRCVPISNHLYFYWYRQILGQKVEFLVSFYNNEISEKSEIFDDQFSVERPDGSNFTLKIRSTKLEDSAMYFCASGNGLAGGTYNEQFFGPGTRLTVL.